The 25 T cell receptor beta chains presented below share a single source sample, sequenced in a study of blood T cell repertoires in COVID-19. Sequencing was performed with immunoSEQ multiplex PCR; in TCRdb, only in-frame clones are kept and a portion is missing. The sample has 250,000 to 300,000 clones, roughly four fifths seen once. The material sequenced was PBMCs or T cells enriched from blood (not recorded which). The receptors here all came from a man aged 50-60 years who had recovered from COVID-19.

The gene calls are TRBV13 and TRBJ2-7; D not resolved. Germline CDR1 reads PRHDT; CDR2 reads FYEKMQ (reference sequence). V lost 1 base and J lost 6, with 7 bases in between. CDR3 size: 12 residues. The CDR3 reads CASSLVPGEQYF. The CDR3 region has the DNA TGTGCCAGCAGCTTAGTACCCGGCGAGCAGTACTTC.

The rearrangement joins TRBV5-4 to TRBJ1-3; 8 nucleotides line up with TRBD1. Germline loops: CDR1 SGHNT, CDR2 YYREEE (reference sequence). This CDR3 spans 16 amino acids. V lost 3 bases and J lost 4; bases outside the gene matches: 9. The CDR3 is CASSYFQGAGGNTIYF. CDR3 bases: TGTGCCAGCAGCTACTTTCAGGGGGCCGGAGGAAACACCATATATTTT.

This chain connects TRBV11-2 to TRBJ2-5; a possible D gene is TRBD2 (5 bases). V lost 1 base and J lost 2, with 11 bases in between. CDR1 is SGHAT and CDR2 is FQNNGV in the germline V gene. This CDR3 comprises 15 residues. The CDR3 DNA is TGTGCCAGCAGCTTAGCGGCGGGTCGTCAAGAGACCCAGTACTTC. Amino acids: CASSLAAGRQETQYF.

V and J are TRBV24-1 and TRBJ1-2, with D hard to call. Per germline, CDR1 KGHDR and CDR2 SFDVKD. This CDR3 spans 11 amino acids. The germline V and J ends were trimmed by 7 bases and 5 bases, with 7 bases remaining between them. CDR3 in amino acids: CATRRRYGYTF. In DNA form, the CDR3 reads TGTGCCACCAGGCGGAGGTATGGCTACACCTTC.

The V and J genes are TRBV7-3 and TRBJ2-1; TRBD2 might be the D (6 bases). The germline V and J ends were trimmed by 8 bases and 2 bases, with 13 bases remaining between them. CDR3 length equals 14 residues. The germline CDR1 and CDR2 sequences are SGHTA and FQGTGA. CDR3 sequence (DNA): TGTGCCAGCTCTTCCTCGGGAGCCTACAATGAGCAGTTCTTC. Amino acids: CASSSSGAYNEQFF.

The chain couples TRBV14 to TRBJ2-1; 8 bases agree with TRBD1. The J segment lost 4 bases and the V segment lost 0 bases, leaving 5 bases of the junction unmatched. From germline, CDR1 is SGHDN and CDR2 FVKESK. The CDR3 consists of 16 residues. The DNA for the CDR3 is TGTGCCAGCAGCCAAGAAAGGGACAGGCAGTACAATGAGCAGTTCTTC. This codes for CASSQERDRQYNEQFF.

This rearrangement joins TRBV12-3 or TRBV12-4 to TRBJ1-6; D is uncertain. Trimming shortened V by 3 bases and J by 13 bases, and 13 bases separated the two germline ends. This CDR3 is built from 13 residues. CDR3 loop: CASSFSLQIPLHF. The DNA of the CDR3 is TGTGCCAGCAGTTTCTCGCTACAGATCCCCCTCCACTTT.

The CDR3 sequence is CASGKRGIRAIGYTF. CDR3 bases: TGTGCCAGCGGCAAGAGGGGGATACGGGCTATTGGCTACACCTTC. The chain uses TRBV6-5 and TRBJ1-2; TRBD1 is a possible D gene (6 bases). V gave up 8 bases and J gave up 7 bases, with 23 bases separating them. CDR3 size: 15 residues. CDR1 is MNHEY, CDR2 SVGAGI, per germline.

V usage is TRBV2 and J usage is TRBJ2-2; 7 bases map to TRBD1. The CDR3 length is 14 residues. CDR1 is SNHLY, CDR2 FYNNEI, per germline. V lost 6 bases, J lost 4 bases, and 5 bases stayed unmatched. This CDR3 is CASRGQAITGELFF. The CDR3 DNA reads as TGTGCCAGCAGAGGACAGGCGATCACCGGGGAGCTGTTTTTT. Full variable domain (remainder filled in from reference TRBV2 and TRBJ2-2): EPEVTQTPSHQVTQMGQEVILRCVPISNHLYFYWYRQILGQKVEFLVSFYNNEISEKSEIFDDQFSVERPDGSNFTLKIRSTKLEDSAMYFCASRGQAITGELFFGEGSRLTVL.

The chain uses TRBV12-5 and TRBJ2-2, with 11 bases matching TRBD2. Germline V lookup: CDR1 LGHNT, CDR2 FRNRAP. CDR3 length: 19 residues. Losses at the gene ends were 0 bases for V and 3 bases for J; bases not matched to a gene: 9. The CDR3, as DNA: TGTGCTAGTGGTTTGGTAAGAGCCCTAGCGGGAGGTCACACCGGGGAGCTGTTTTTT. Translation gives CASGLVRALAGGHTGELFF.

The rearrangement links TRBV12-3 or TRBV12-4 to TRBJ1-2, with a weak D call TRBD1 (5 bases). This CDR3 is built from 11 residues. V was shortened by 10 bases and J by 4 bases, with 10 bases between the two germline ends. The CDR3, as DNA: TGTGCCAACCAGGGTACCTATGGCTACACCTTC. Its translation is CANQGTYGYTF.

This clone appeared a few times. The chain couples TRBV29-1 to TRBJ2-7; tentative D call: TRBD2 (5 bases). The V gene's germline CDR1 is SQVTM and CDR2 ANQGSEA. V lost 8 bases to trimming and J lost 5 bases, with 28 bases between them. The CDR3 has 16 residues. CDR3: CSSRPYLGSRQDEQYF. The CDR3 DNA follows: TGCAGCTCCCGTCCCTACTTAGGGAGTAGGCAGGACGAGCAGTACTTC.

V is TRBV28 and J is TRBJ2-1; 10 bases match TRBD2. Germline lookup yields CDR1 MDHEN and CDR2 SYDVKM. With 9 bases clipped from V and 3 bases from J, the junction kept 5 bases outside the gene matches. This CDR3 has 14 amino acids. The CDR3, as DNA: TGTGCCAGTAATAGCGGGAGGATCTACAATGAGCAGTTCTTC. Its protein product is CASNSGRIYNEQFF.

The chain joins TRBV12-3 or TRBV12-4 to TRBJ1-6; unclear D gene. The germline V and J ends were trimmed by 7 bases and 9 bases, with 13 bases remaining between them. The CDR3 is made up of 13 amino acids. CDR3 nucleotides: TGTGCCAGCACTAGCCTAGGAGTTTCACCCCTCCACTTT. This codes for CASTSLGVSPLHF.

The chain employs TRBV2 and TRBJ2-5; 12 bases fit TRBD2. The ends lost 5 bases at V and 1 base at J; junction bases unmatched: 2. Germline V gene data show CDR1 as SNHLY and CDR2 as FYNNEI. The CDR3 has 15 residues. The CDR3 DNA reads TGTGCCAGCAGTATACTAGCGGGGGGCCAAGAGACCCAGTACTTC. It is translated as CASSILAGGQETQYF.

The CDR3 sequence: CASSFRGSPYEQYF. Here the CDR3 DNA reads TGTGCCAGCAGCTTTAGGGGCAGCCCCTACGAGCAGTACTTC. The rearrangement uses TRBV11-3 and TRBJ2-7, with a possible D match to TRBD1 (5 bases). There are 14 residues in the CDR3. V gave up 3 bases and J gave up 2 bases, with 11 bases separating them. In germline, CDR1 is SGHNT, CDR2 YENEEA.

This clone turned up a few times. The chain combines TRBV24-1 with TRBJ2-3; 7 bases match TRBD2. The ends lost 0 bases at V and 4 bases at J; junction bases unmatched: 15. Germline CDR1 is KGHDR and CDR2 is SFDVKD. The CDR3 runs to 19 residues. CDR3 bases: TGTGCCACCAGTGATTTGCAGTCGGTTGGCGGGAGTGGTGCAGATACGCAGTATTTT. This codes for CATSDLQSVGGSGADTQYF.

The CDR3: CATSDHLAGGVQFF. CDR3 coding DNA: TGTGCCACCAGTGACCATCTAGCGGGAGGTGTGCAGTTCTTC. The chain couples TRBV24-1 to TRBJ2-1; TRBD2 matches at 11 bases. The germline V gene encodes CDR1 KGHDR and CDR2 SFDVKD. The CDR3 length is 14 residues. Trimming removed 4 bases from V and 12 bases from J; junction bases left unmatched: 7.

The chain carries TRBV2 and TRBJ2-3; tentatively, D is TRBD2 (5 bases). The ends were cut back, 10 bases at V and 6 bases at J, with 14 bases in the middle. The CDR3 is made up of 12 amino acids. Germline CDR1 reads SNHLY; CDR2 reads FYNNEI. DNA for the CDR3: TGTGCCAACCGGGCGGGCGGGGATACGCAGTATTTT. The encoded protein is CANRAGGDTQYF.

V gene TRBV3-1 (or the pseudogene TRBV3-2) combines with J gene TRBJ1-2; D might be TRBD1 (5 bases). Between the trimmed V and J ends, which lost 4 bases and 11 bases, there was a span of 14 bases. Germline V gene lookup returns CDR1 LGHDT and CDR2 YNNKEL (reference sequence). CDR3 length: 12 residues. The CDR3 bases are TGTGCCAGCAGCCTCAGGGACTTCCTATACACCTTC. Residues: CASSLRDFLYTF.

The chain employs TRBV10-1 and TRBJ2-5; D not certain. This CDR3 has 16 amino acids. V was cut by 0 bases and J by 3 bases, with 14 bases left in between. Germline CDR1 WNHNN, CDR2 SYGVQD (reference sequence). The CDR3 sequence is CASSESLTGTKETQYF. In DNA form, the CDR3 reads TGCGCCAGCAGTGAGTCGCTGACCGGTACTAAAGAGACCCAGTACTTC.

The chain carries TRBV3-1 (or the pseudogene TRBV3-2) and TRBJ1-2, with D unresolved. Germline-derived CDR1 and CDR2 are LGHDT and YNNKEL (reference sequence). The CDR3 spans 15 residues. Deletions cut 3 bases from V and 2 bases from J, with 13 bases between. The CDR3 DNA is TGTGCCAGCAGCCACTCCCGACTGGAAAACTATGGCTACACCTTC. It yields the protein CASSHSRLENYGYTF.

This chain connects TRBV10-1 to TRBJ2-2; D gene ambiguous. CDR1 and CDR2 (germline): WNHNN, SYGVQD (reference sequence). The CDR3 runs 15 residues. The V gene lost 0 bases and the J gene lost 7 bases, with 12 bases spanning the gap. CDR3 sequence: CASSESKPAFGELFF. For the CDR3, the DNA is TGCGCCAGCAGTGAGTCGAAACCAGCGTTCGGGGAGCTGTTTTTT.

The chain uses TRBV7-9 and TRBJ2-7; the match to TRBD2 covers 9 bases. The CDR3 has 13 residues. Germline V gene lookup returns CDR1 SEHNR and CDR2 FQNEAQ (reference sequence). V trimming: 11 bases; J trimming: 2 bases; junction bases outside the gene matches: 7. This CDR3 is CASERGAAYEQYF. For the CDR3, the DNA is TGTGCCTCGGAGCGGGGGGCAGCCTACGAGCAGTACTTC.

The chain joins TRBV7-9 to TRBJ1-2; D gene ambiguous. The CDR3 has 14 amino acids. CDR1 is SEHNR and CDR2 is FQNEAQ in the germline V gene (reference sequence). Trimming cost V 5 bases and J 8 bases, with 18 bases left between them. The CDR3 DNA reads TGTGCCAGCAGCGCCGAGGAACGGGGTCGGGGCTACACCTTC. It translates to CASSAEERGRGYTF.